This TCR beta chain was found in a study of blood T cells in healthy people across ages. This clonotype was counted once. A second roughly 6 to 12 cycle PCR used barcoded and J-beta primers. TCRdb ran MiXCR on the 5' RACE reads and lists one entry per CDR3 protein. The sample has around 1.5 million distinct CDR3 sequences, 55% to 75% seen once; the top ten hold over 5.5%. The V and J ends lost 3 bases and 0 bases respectively, with 8 bases between them. The CDR3 totals 15 residues. CDR1 WSHSY and CDR2 SAAADI come from the germline V gene. This clonotype was sampled from a man aged 18 to 29 in good health. Sequenced sample: blood. The V and J genes are TRBV10-2 and TRBJ1-4, with D uncertain. In DNA form, the CDR3 reads TGCGCCAGCAGTGAAGAGGGCTCAACTAATGAAAAACTGTTTTTT. Encoded protein: CASSEEGSTNEKLFF.